This is a list of T cell receptor beta chains from one sample in a study of blood T cell repertoires in COVID-19. Repertoires were generated with immunoSEQ multiplex PCR, while TCRdb's copy carries only in-frame clones and drops some. Among fewer than 500,000 clones, more than 85% were seen once, and the ten largest hold 4.3%. Sequencing was carried out using peripheral blood. The receptors here all came from a woman younger than 45 with acute or convalescent COVID-19. Both conserved end residues are part of each CDR3. The order of the fields is clone size, V gene, J gene, D gene, CDR3 DNA, CDR3 protein. D genes are given only for firm matches. Only part of the rows carry a size: once, few, many, or a class if the clone is expanded.

>-|TRBV5-1|TRBJ2-7|TRBD2
TGCGCCAGTAGAAAAGCGGGGGGGAAGTACGAGCAGTACTTC
CASRKAGGKYEQYF
>-|TRBV5-1|TRBJ1-1|TRBD1
TGCGCCAGCAGCGTGACAGGGGGTGCTGAAGCTTTCTTT
CASSVTGGAEAFF
>-|TRBV2|TRBJ1-1|TRBD1
TGTGCCAGCAGTACCCCCCCGGGACAGGGACCTGAAGCTTTCTTT
CASSTPPGQGPEAFF
>-|TRBV10-1|TRBJ2-7|TRBD2
TGCGCCAGCAGTGGCGGGAGCGGGGTCTACGAGCAGTACTTC
CASSGGSGVYEQYF
>few|TRBV9|TRBJ2-3|TRBD1
TGTGCCAGCAGCGCAAGAACAGGGGCCGGTGATACGCAGTATTTT
CASSARTGAGDTQYF
>-|TRBV19|TRBJ1-1|-
TGTGCCAGTACCTTGGGTTCGGGGACTGAAGCTTTCTTT
CASTLGSGTEAFF
>-|TRBV30|TRBJ2-2|TRBD1
TGTGCCTGGAGTTCAGGGGGAGACACCGGGGAGCTGTTTTTT
CAWSSGGDTGELFF
>-|TRBV5-5|TRBJ2-7|-
TGTGCCAGCAGCTTCAGGCTCTACGAGCAGTACTTC
CASSFRLYEQYF
>-|TRBV15|TRBJ2-1|TRBD1
TGTGCCACCAGCAGAGATATGAGGACAGGGTACAATGAGCAGTTCTTC
CATSRDMRTGYNEQFF
>-|TRBV27|TRBJ2-7|TRBD1
TGTGCCAGCAGTTCCCCCGGGACAGGGGTTGTCTACGAGCAGTACTTC
CASSSPGTGVVYEQYF
>-|TRBV30|TRBJ2-3|-
TGTGCCTGGAGTGGGAGGTCAGATACGCAGTATTTT
CAWSGRSDTQYF
>-|TRBV5-5|TRBJ2-6|-
TGTGCCAGCAGCTTGCCGAGCTCTGGGGCCAACGTCCTGACTTTC
CASSLPSSGANVLTF
>-|TRBV2|TRBJ1-1|-
TGTGCCAGCAGTAAGAGCCTTTCGGACACTGAAGCTTTCTTT
CASSKSLSDTEAFF
>-|TRBV5-8|TRBJ2-1|TRBD2
TGTGCCAGCAGCTTGGCCGGTTGGGGTAGCGGGGCTATATATGAGCAGTTCTTC
CASSLAGWGSGAIYEQFF
>-|TRBV5-5|TRBJ2-4|TRBD1
TGTGCCAGCAGCTTGGAGGGACAGGGGATGAACATTCAGTACTTC
CASSLEGQGMNIQYF
>-|TRBV28|TRBJ2-3|TRBD2
TGTGCCAGCAGTTCAAGCGGGGTCACAGATACGCAGTATTTT
CASSSSGVTDTQYF
>-|TRBV28|TRBJ2-5|-
TGTGCCAGCAGTTTAAGATCGGGGAGACAAGAGACCCAGTACTTC
CASSLRSGRQETQYF
>-|TRBV10-2|TRBJ1-6|-
TGCGCCAGCAGCCCTGGACAGTATAATTCACCCCTCCACTTT
CASSPGQYNSPLHF
>few|TRBV2|TRBJ2-1|-
TGTGCCAGCAGTGAAAGTGTTTTTAGTGAGCAGTTCTTC
CASSESVFSEQFF
>-|TRBV6-5|TRBJ1-4|-
TGTGCCAGCAGTTACTCGGCAGGGGCAGGGGAAAAACTGTTTTTT
CASSYSAGAGEKLFF
>-|TRBV5-6|TRBJ1-5|-
TGTGCCAGCAGCTCTGGACAGCACAATCAGCCCCAGCATTTT
CASSSGQHNQPQHF
>-|TRBV5-1|TRBJ1-1|TRBD1
TGCGCCAGCAGCTTTTCCGGGACAGACGCTGAAGCTTTCTTT
CASSFSGTDAEAFF
>-|TRBV9|TRBJ1-1|-
TGTGCCAGCAGCGTAGGTACAGGTTCTGAAGCTTTCTTT
CASSVGTGSEAFF
>-|TRBV6-5|TRBJ1-4|-
TGTGCCAGCAGTTACGGAGGGGCTAATGAAAAACTGTTTTTT
CASSYGGANEKLFF
>-|TRBV5-1|TRBJ2-3|-
TGCGCCAGCAGCTTGGGCGGGGGCAGCACAGATACGCAGTATTTT
CASSLGGGSTDTQYF
>-|TRBV5-4|TRBJ2-7|TRBD1
TGTGCCAGCAGCAGCTCCCCAACCGGGACAGGGGGCAACGAGCAGTACTTC
CASSSSPTGTGGNEQYF
>many|TRBV30|TRBJ1-1|TRBD1
TGTGCCTGGAGACAGGGGGTTCGGACTGAAGCTTTCTTT
CAWRQGVRTEAFF
>-|TRBV19|TRBJ1-1|-
TGTGCCAGTCGACCCGGACACCTGAACACTGAAGCTTTCTTT
CASRPGHLNTEAFF
>-|TRBV5-6|TRBJ2-6|TRBD1
TGTGCCAGCAGCGGGACAGGGTTCGGGGCCAACGTCCTGACTTTC
CASSGTGFGANVLTF
>few|TRBV25-1|TRBJ2-7|-
TGTGCCAGCAGTGAAAACGGTCCCGAAGAGTACTTC
CASSENGPEEYF
>-|TRBV24-1|TRBJ2-3|-
TGTGCCACCAGTGATCGATCTTCTGGGACAAATCCTCCAGATACGCAGTATTTT
CATSDRSSGTNPPDTQYF
>-|TRBV18|TRBJ2-7|-
TGTGCCAGCTCCCGGATGCAGGGGACTACTCTTCCCCACGAGCAGTACTTC
CASSRMQGTTLPHEQYF
>-|TRBV11-2|TRBJ1-6|-
TGTGCCAGCAGACCCCCGGGACTTAATAATTCACCCCTCCACTTT
CASRPPGLNNSPLHF
>once|TRBV19|TRBJ1-1|-
TGTGCCAGTAGTATAGACGGAGAACACGCACGGCGGACTGAAGCTTTCTTT
CASSIDGEHARRTEAFF
>-|TRBV6-1|TRBJ1-2|-
TGTGCCAGCAGTGAGGGTACGACCTCCGGGGGCTACACCTTC
CASSEGTTSGGYTF
>-|TRBV5-1|TRBJ2-6|TRBD1
TGCGCCAGCAGCCCCCAACCGGGACAGGGGGCCCTTGGGGCCAACGTCCTGACTTTC
CASSPQPGQGALGANVLTF
>few|TRBV4-2|TRBJ2-5|TRBD2
TGTGCCAGCAGCCAAGATTACAGCGGGGGGGCCGAGACCCAGTACTTC
CASSQDYSGGAETQYF
>-|TRBV28|TRBJ2-3|TRBD1
TGTGCCAGCAGTGGATGGGACAGGGAGGGGACAGATACGCAGTATTTT
CASSGWDREGTDTQYF
>-|TRBV7-6|TRBJ1-4|TRBD1
TGTGCCAGCAGCTCCGGGGGCAGGGGGAATGAAAAACTGTTTTTT
CASSSGGRGNEKLFF
>-|TRBV24-1|TRBJ2-1|TRBD1
TGTGCCACCAGTGACCACCAACCGACAGGGGGCGCCCTCAATGAGCAGTTCTTC
CATSDHQPTGGALNEQFF
>-|TRBV5-8|TRBJ1-5|-
TGTGCCAGCAGCTTGCACAGCAGCAATCAGCCCCAGCATTTT
CASSLHSSNQPQHF
>-|TRBV7-8|TRBJ2-1|TRBD2
TGTGCCAGCAGCTTAGAGGCCGGGACTAGCCATGAGCAGTTCTTC
CASSLEAGTSHEQFF
>-|TRBV5-1|TRBJ1-1|-
TGCGCCAGCAGTTATGGGGGCGGGTCTGGAGGACCTGAAGCTTTCTTT
CASSYGGGSGGPEAFF
>-|TRBV5-4|TRBJ1-2|-
TGTGCCAGCAGCCGACCAGCAGCGAAAGAGGTTTATGGCTACACCTTC
CASSRPAAKEVYGYTF
>once|TRBV11-2|TRBJ1-5|-
TGTGCCAGCAGCTTAGAGCGCCGGGGTCAGCCCCAGCATTTT
CASSLERRGQPQHF
>-|TRBV4-1|TRBJ1-2|-
TGCGCCAGCAGCCGAGAAGATTCCCGGGTATATGGCTACACCTTC
CASSREDSRVYGYTF
>-|TRBV7-9|TRBJ2-7|-
TGTGCCAGCAGCTCCAGATCGGTCCCTAGCTACGAGCAGTACTTC
CASSSRSVPSYEQYF
>-|TRBV5-1|TRBJ1-1|TRBD1
TGCGCCAGCAGCTTGGTACTCACACTTCAGACAGGGCCAATTACTAACACTGAAGCTTTCTTT
CASSLVLTLQTGPITNTEAFF
>-|TRBV27|TRBJ2-3|-
TGTGCCAGCAGTTTCGTCAGGGGTAGCACAGATACGCAGTATTTT
CASSFVRGSTDTQYF
>-|TRBV19|TRBJ2-7|-
TGTGCCAGTAAAGGAGCCGGATCCCCCTACGAGCAGTACTTC
CASKGAGSPYEQYF
>-|TRBV6-1|TRBJ2-5|TRBD2
TGTGCCAGCAGTGAGACTAGCGGGGGGGAAGAGACCCAGTACTTC
CASSETSGGEETQYF
>-|TRBV5-1|TRBJ2-5|TRBD2
TGCGCCAGCAGCTTGGGGGGAACTAGCGGGACGTCCCAAGAGACCCAGTACTTC
CASSLGGTSGTSQETQYF
>-|TRBV28|TRBJ2-1|-
TGTGCCAGCATGGTGGCGGGCTCTAGCAATGAGCAGTTCTTC
CASMVAGSSNEQFF
>-|TRBV28|TRBJ1-2|-
TGTGCCAGCAGCTTACAGAACTATGGCTACACCTTC
CASSLQNYGYTF
>-|TRBV9|TRBJ2-3|-
TGTGCCAGCAGCGCCCGCGGAGGGCGCACAGATACGCAGTATTTT
CASSARGGRTDTQYF
>-|TRBV25-1|TRBJ2-1|TRBD1
TGTGCCAGCACTCGGGACAGGGGGCGATTAACTAGCAATGAGCAGTTCTTC
CASTRDRGRLTSNEQFF
>-|TRBV27|TRBJ2-7|-
TGTGCCAGCAGTTTGAACCCGGACAGAATTCTTCAGTACTTC
CASSLNPDRILQYF
>-|TRBV3-1/TRBV3-2|TRBJ2-3|-
TGTGCCAGCAGCCAAGATTCCAGGCTAGCTGGCACAGATACGCAGTATTTT
CASSQDSRLAGTDTQYF